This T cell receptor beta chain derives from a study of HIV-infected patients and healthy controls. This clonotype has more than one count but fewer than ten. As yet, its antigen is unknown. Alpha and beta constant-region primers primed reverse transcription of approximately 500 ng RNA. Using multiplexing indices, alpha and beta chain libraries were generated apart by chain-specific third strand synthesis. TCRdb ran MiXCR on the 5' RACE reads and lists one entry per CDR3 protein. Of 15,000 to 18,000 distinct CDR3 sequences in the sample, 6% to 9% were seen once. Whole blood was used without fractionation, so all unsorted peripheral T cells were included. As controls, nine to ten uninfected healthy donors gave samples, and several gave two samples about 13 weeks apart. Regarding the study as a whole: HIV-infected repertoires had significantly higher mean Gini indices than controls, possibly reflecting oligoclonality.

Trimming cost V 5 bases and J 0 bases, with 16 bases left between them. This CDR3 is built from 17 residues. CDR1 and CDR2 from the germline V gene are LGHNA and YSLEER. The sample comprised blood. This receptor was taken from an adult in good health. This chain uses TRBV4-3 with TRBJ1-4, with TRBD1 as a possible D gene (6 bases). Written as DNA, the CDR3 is TGCGCCAGCAGCAGAGACAGGATTGAGACAACTAATGAAAAACTGTTTTTT. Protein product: CASSRDRIETTNEKLFF.